Detailed here is one TCR beta chain. What this receptor recognizes is not known. The input lacks base qualities; no much larger clone sits a single base away. The data stem from a study of cytomegalovirus exposure and HLA in healthy donors (dated by TCRdb to the late 2010s). In terms of the full investigation: According to a later analysis, the roughly 130 validation repertoires were produced on the same platform as the 700 or so repertoires of the first cohort. The aim of the study was to test whether cataloging public T cell receptors could identify signatures of past pathogen exposure. Besides the first cohort of around 670 subjects, a separate validation cohort made up of roughly 120 different subjects was used. To predict cytomegalovirus infection status, the study brought together high-throughput TCR immunosequencing, statistical association of individual TCRs with disease status, and machine learning. Overall results and qualifications from the work: A later analysis found that TCRs clustered in the first cohort also tended to co-occur in the 95 to 150 validation repertoires, with 90% to 95% of cluster scores above 0. The authors suggested that the approach could potentially be extended to other disease states and immunological phenotypes. Three of the identified cytomegalovirus-associated TCR beta chains were confirmed in vitro to be specific for cytomegalovirus antigens. The classifier was reported to diagnose cytomegalovirus status with high specificity and sensitivity in both the original and validation cohorts. Across donors, most TCR sequences were observed very rarely, whereas some public TCRs were present in many individuals. The validation cohort had no HLA typing available for a later analysis, so co-occurrence within that cohort was assessed over all 120 or so repertoires. The study gave a list of under 200 TCR beta chains associated with cytomegalovirus.

The library was produced with the immunoSEQ multiplex PCR assay. The original methods were these. A statistical classification framework was developed to diagnose cytomegalovirus status using the catalog of TCR beta chain sequences. Entries here come from immuneACCESS through TCRdb and include only in-frame sequences with V and J called. Some clones fail to appear in such tables; in the studies checked, an unresolved V gene covers under half of the shortfall, and the cause of the remainder is unknown. V, J and clone size were drawn from that table, and D and trimming were deduced from the DNA. This sample comprises about 150,000 clones, almost 85% of them detected only once. The top ten constitute roughly 27% of the sample. Via the germline V gene, CDR1 is SGDLS and CDR2 YYNGEE. From cysteine to phenylalanine, the CDR3 is 13 amino acids long. Only the CDR3 portion is preserved as DNA: 39 bases, with reading frame beginning at the first base. The junction carries 16 bases between V and J, which are trimmed by 0 bases and 15 bases respectively.

Donors formed part of the validation cohort, which comprised 95 to 150 subjects and was distinct from the first cohort of several hundred subjects. Specimen: PBMCs. The TCR comes from a man under 40 in good health and CMV-seropositive. The rearranged chain carries TRBV9 and TRBJ2-1, and possibly TRBD2, on 6 matching bases. The CDR3 reads as follows: CASSVEGQRAPFF. The nucleotides are TGTGCCAGCAGCGTAGAAGGGCAGCGGGCTCCGTTCTTC. The variable domain in full, with residues beyond the CDR3 obtained from the reference TRBV9 and TRBJ2-1 genes, is DSGVTQTPKHLITATGQRVTLRCSPRSGDLSVYWYQQSLDQGLQFLIQYYNGEERAKGNILERFSAQQFPDLHSELNLSSLELGDSALYFCASSVEGQRAPFFGPGTRLTVL.